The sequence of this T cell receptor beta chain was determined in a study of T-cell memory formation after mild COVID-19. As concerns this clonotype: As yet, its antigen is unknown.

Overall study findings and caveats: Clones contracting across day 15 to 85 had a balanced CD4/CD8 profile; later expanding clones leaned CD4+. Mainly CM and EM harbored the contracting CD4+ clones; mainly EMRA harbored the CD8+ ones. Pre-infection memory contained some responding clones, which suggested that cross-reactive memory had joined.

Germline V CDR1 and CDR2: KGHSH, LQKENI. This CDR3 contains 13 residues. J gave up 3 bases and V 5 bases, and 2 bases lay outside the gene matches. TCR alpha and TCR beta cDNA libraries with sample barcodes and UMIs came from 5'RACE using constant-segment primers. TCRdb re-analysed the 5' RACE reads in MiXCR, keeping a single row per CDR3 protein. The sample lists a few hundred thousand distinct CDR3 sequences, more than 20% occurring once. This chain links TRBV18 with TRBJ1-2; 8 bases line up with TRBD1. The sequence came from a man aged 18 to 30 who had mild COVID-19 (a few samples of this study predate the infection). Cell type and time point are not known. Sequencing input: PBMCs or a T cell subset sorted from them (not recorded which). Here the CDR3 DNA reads TGTGCCAGCTCAGCGGACAGGGACTATGGCTACACCTTC. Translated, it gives CASSADRDYGYTF.